This T cell receptor beta chain was identified during a study of monozygotic twins with inflammatory bowel disease. Germline V gene sequence: CDR1 SGHTS, CDR2 YDEGEE. The length of the CDR3 is 16 residues. Study results and limitations: Sharing of clonotypes with others was lower in IBD patients than in healthy twins, and this was especially so with disease activity.

About this clonotype itself: Its target is unknown.

TCRdb re-called the 5' RACE reads; one entry per CDR3 protein, DNA not given. Reported are 300,000 to 400,000 distinct CDR3 sequences; the ten largest clones contain under 2.5%. The genes are TRBV5-8 and TRBJ1-1; lacking DNA, the TRBD1 call made by TCRdb goes unchecked. This TCR was recovered from a human donor with ulcerative colitis or Crohn's disease, or a healthy co-twin of an affected twin (not recorded which). The specimen sequenced was blood. This CDR3 is CASRTRDRGENTEAFF.